This T cell receptor (beta chain) was observed in a study of T cells in Graves' hyperthyroidism and ophthalmopathy. There were TCR beta CDR3 regions amplified from RNA transcripts. TCR CDR3 regions were first amplified by RT-PCR with HTBI primers. From the multiplex PCR reads, TCRdb called clonotypes with MiXCR, one entry per CDR3 protein. Among 340,000 or so distinct CDR3 sequences listed, 21% were seen once. This clonotype was seen at least ten times. Patients were excluded because of uncontrolled infection, other autoimmune disease, pregnancy or lactation. Clinical symptoms, serum thyroxine, TRAb, thyroid ultrasound and orbital computed tomography informed diagnoses. The V end was cut by 1 base, the J end by 7 bases, with 2 bases between. The germline gives CDR1 GTSNPN, CDR2 SVGIG (reference sequence). The CDR3 extends over 10 amino acids.

The rearrangement joins TRBV30 to TRBJ2-1, with D unresolved. The sequenced sample was blood. The sequence was collected from a woman aged 45-59 years with Graves' hyperthyroidism. CDR3 region: CAWSANEQFF. CDR3 nucleotides: TGTGCCTGGAGTGCGAATGAGCAGTTCTTC.